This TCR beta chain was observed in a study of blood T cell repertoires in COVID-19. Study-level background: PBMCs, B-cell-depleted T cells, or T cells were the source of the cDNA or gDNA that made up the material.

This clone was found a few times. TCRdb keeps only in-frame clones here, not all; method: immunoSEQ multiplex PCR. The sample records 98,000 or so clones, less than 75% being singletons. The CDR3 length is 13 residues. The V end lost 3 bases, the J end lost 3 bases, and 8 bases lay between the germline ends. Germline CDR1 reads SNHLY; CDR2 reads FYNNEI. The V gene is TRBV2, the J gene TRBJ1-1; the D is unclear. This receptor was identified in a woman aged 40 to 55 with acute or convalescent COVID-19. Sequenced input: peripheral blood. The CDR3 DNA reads TGTGCCAGCAGTGAGCTACAGTACACTGAAGCTTTCTTT. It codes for CASSELQYTEAFF.